Below are 3 T cell receptor beta chains sequenced from a single sample in a study of shared clonotypes between healthy human individuals. Profiling relied on immunoSEQ multiplex PCR, and the TCRdb table lists in-frame clones only, not all of them. Of around 600,000 clones detected, roughly 96% appear once; the ten largest clones hold about 0.11%. The naive CD8 fraction comprised CD45RO-negative cells positively selected for CCR7 and excluded terminally differentiated effector memory CD45RA+ cells. The sequenced material came from naive CD8+ T cells sorted from blood. The receptor source for this set is a woman younger than 45 in good health.

CDR3 nucleotides: TGCGCCAGCAGCCAGGATAGGGGACAGTCCTACGAGCAGTACTTC. Translation: CASSQDRGQSYEQYF. This sequence joins TRBV4-1 and TRBJ2-7; 7 bases agree with TRBD1. Germline lookup yields CDR1 MGHRA and CDR2 YSYEKL. The CDR3 is made up of 15 amino acids. Trimming at V came to 3 bases and at J to 1 base, leaving 6 bases not matched to a gene.

The V and J genes are TRBV28 and TRBJ2-7; tentative D call: TRBD1 (7 bases). Germline loops: CDR1 MDHEN, CDR2 SYDVKM. This CDR3 region has 14 residues. Trimming pared 2 bases from V and 7 bases from J, leaving 15 bases between. For the CDR3, the DNA is TGTGCCAGCAGTTTAACGGGGGACAGTTTAGAGCAGTACTTC. Protein product: CASSLTGDSLEQYF.

The chain joins TRBV19 to TRBJ2-7; a possible D gene is TRBD2 (6 bases). Trimming cost V 4 bases and J 3 bases, with 13 bases left between them. The CDR3 runs 14 residues. CDR1 is LNHDA, CDR2 SQIVND, per germline (reference sequence). CDR3 DNA sequence: TGTGCCAGTAGTAGCGGGATCGGGGGCTACGAGCAGTACTTC. Translating gives CASSSGIGGYEQYF. Filled out from reference TRBV19 and TRBJ2-7, the complete variable domain reads DGGITQSPKYLFRKEGQNVTLSCEQNLNHDAMYWYRQDPGQGLRLIYYSQIVNDFQKGDIAEGYSVSREKKESFPLTVTSAQKNPTAFYLCASSSGIGGYEQYFGPGTRLTVT.